This T cell receptor beta chain came from a study of T cells in tuberculosis (dated by TCRdb to the late 2010s). About the full investigation: To characterize T cells specific for the mycobacterial lipid antigen glucose monomycolate (GMM), the study used CD1B tetramers together with high-throughput TCR immunosequencing. With approximately 11 people per group, a South African clinical cohort compared IGRA-negative adolescents, IGRA-positive adolescents with latent tuberculosis, and adults with active tuberculosis.

From its cysteine to its phenylalanine, the CDR3 spans 13 amino acids. The DNA shown is the 39-base CDR3, in frame from base 1. Based on the germline V gene, the CDR1 and CDR2 sequences are SNHLY and FYNNEI. A distance of 6 bases separates the germline ends of V and J, which lose 3 bases and 2 bases respectively. To note about this clone: It lacks a known antigen. There are no base qualities to consult, and no much larger clone falls within one base.

At study entry, adolescents were screened for latent tuberculosis infection using a tuberculin skin test and the QuantiFERON-TB GOLD In-Tube IGRA. Unsorted cryopreserved PBMC were immunosequenced, covering on average approximately 100,000 T cells per clinical donor. Eleven high schools in the Worcester region of the Western Cape, South Africa, served as enrollment sites for adolescents aged 12 to 18 years. Roughly 10 adolescents infected with M. tuberculosis and roughly 10 uninfected adolescents were chosen and matched for age and sex. Adolescent PBMC were isolated from freshly drawn heparinized blood by density centrifugation and cryopreserved. On the study overall, not on this receptor specifically: Which clinical samples got chosen depended on the availability of cryopreserved specimens, and the active tuberculosis cases were adults, whereas the controls were adolescents. Smaller NN-distances were partly driven by shorter CDR3-alpha lengths in active tuberculosis patients, and statistical significance was not reached for the TCR-beta difference. A classifier using the diverse GMM-specific repertoire reached about 90% accuracy (AUROC roughly 0.9), compared with approximately 70% accuracy using GEM motif frequencies. Active tuberculosis TCR-alpha repertoires showed smaller mean NN-distances to GMM-specific TCRs than IGRA-negative controls, suggesting clonal expansion of these TCRs.

The immunoSEQ multiplex PCR assay was used to generate TCR libraries, with TCR-beta and/or TCR-alpha/delta assays applied to each sample. The amplified TCR libraries were sequenced using the Illumina high-throughput platform. Per the original workflow: Clustering and dimensionality reduction were performed using pairwise TCRdist distances among GMM-specific receptors from ex vivo sorted or in vitro expanded T cells. Each clinical repertoire was scored by mean NN-distance, the average TCRdist to the nearest 10% of tetramer-positive reference sequences. GEM TCR motif frequency was computed as the fraction of unique TCRs matching known GEM sequences by V/J usage and CDR3 length. Linear discriminant analysis with leave-one-out cross-validation, implemented in scikit-learn, was used to classify active tuberculosis. TCRdb limited this immuneACCESS table to in-frame rearrangements with V and J called. A share of clones is missing; checked studies link under half to unresolved V genes, and the rest is unexplained. That table supplies the V and J calls and clone size; D and trimming were determined from the DNA. Counted in this sample were 20,000 to 25,000 clones; more than 95% of them appeared once. The ten largest account for more than 5% of the sample.

The sequence derives from a donor aged 5-35 years with latent tuberculosis or without tuberculosis infection. The specimen was PBMCs. In this chain, TRBV2 is recombined with TRBJ2-3; no confident D gene assignment can be made. The sequence in DNA is TGTGCCAGCAGTGAGGGCCTCACAGATACGCAGTATTTT. Its protein is CASSEGLTDTQYF.